This T cell receptor (beta chain) is drawn from a study of CD8+CD57+ T cells in acquired aplastic anemia. Study-level findings and limits: The study found no significant CD8+ Simpson's diversity difference between patients and controls.

Genomic DNA was employed as the template in profiling TCR beta VDJ and CDR3. One entry per CDR3 protein results from TCRdb running MiXCR on the reads. The sample yields around 400,000 distinct CDR3 sequences, 55% to 75% seen once. Germline V gives CDR1 SQVTM, CDR2 ANQGSEA. The CDR3 length is 18 residues, termini included. This clonotype was detected only once. Its antigen is currently unknown. Because the CDR3's place on the DNA is in doubt, the DNA is left out and the CDR3 is given as listed by TCRdb. The chain uses TRBV29-1 and TRBJ2-6; TRBD2 was called by the table and not checked on the DNA. The sequencing input was sorted CD4+, CD8+, or CD8+CD57+ T cells (not recorded which) from PBMCs. This clonotype was sampled from a human donor in good health, serving as a control. CDR3 protein: CSAEQPGLASYEQYFGPF.